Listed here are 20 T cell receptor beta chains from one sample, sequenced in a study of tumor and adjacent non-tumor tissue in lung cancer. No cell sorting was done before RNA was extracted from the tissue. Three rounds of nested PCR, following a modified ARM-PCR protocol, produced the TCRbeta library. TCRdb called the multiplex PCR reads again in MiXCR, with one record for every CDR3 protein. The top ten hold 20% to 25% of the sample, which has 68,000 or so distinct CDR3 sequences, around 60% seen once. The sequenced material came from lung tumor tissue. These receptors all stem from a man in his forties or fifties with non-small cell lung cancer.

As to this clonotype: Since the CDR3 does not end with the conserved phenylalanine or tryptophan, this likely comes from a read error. The CDR3 region is CSVPPLAGWPQYS. CDR3 DNA: TGCAGCGTCCCCCCCCTAGCGGGATGGCCCCAGTACTCC. The rearrangement uses TRBV29-1 and TRBJ2-5; 9 bases line up with TRBD2. Germline loops: CDR1 SQVTM, CDR2 ANQGSEA. J gave up 9 bases and V 6 bases, and 11 bases lay outside the gene matches. CDR3 length: 13 amino acids.

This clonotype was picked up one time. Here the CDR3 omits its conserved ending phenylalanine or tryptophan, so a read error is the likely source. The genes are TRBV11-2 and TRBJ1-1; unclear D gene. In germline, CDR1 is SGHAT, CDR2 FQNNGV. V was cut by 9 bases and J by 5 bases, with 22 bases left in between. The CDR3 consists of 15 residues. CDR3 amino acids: CASSPWTGSGTEAFY. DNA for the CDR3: TGTGCCAGTAGCCCCTGGACTGGCAGTGGTACTGAAGCTTTCTAT.

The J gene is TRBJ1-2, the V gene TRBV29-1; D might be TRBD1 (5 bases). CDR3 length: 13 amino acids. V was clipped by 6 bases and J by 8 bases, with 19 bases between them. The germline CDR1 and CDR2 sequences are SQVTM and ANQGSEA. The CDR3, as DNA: TGCAGCGTATTGCGGAAGGGGATCGAGGGCTACACCTTC. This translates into CSVLRKGIEGYTF.

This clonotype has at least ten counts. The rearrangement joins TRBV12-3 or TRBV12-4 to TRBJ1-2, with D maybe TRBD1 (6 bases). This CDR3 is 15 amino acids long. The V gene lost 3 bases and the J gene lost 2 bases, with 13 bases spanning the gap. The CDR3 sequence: CASSFGGRPNYGYTF. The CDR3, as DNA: TGTGCCAGCAGTTTCGGGGGGCGACCGAACTATGGCTACACCTTC.

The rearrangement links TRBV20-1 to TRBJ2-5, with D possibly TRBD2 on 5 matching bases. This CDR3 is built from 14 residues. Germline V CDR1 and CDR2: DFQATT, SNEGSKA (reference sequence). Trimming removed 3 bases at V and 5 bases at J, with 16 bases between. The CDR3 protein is CSASSPNGSETQYF. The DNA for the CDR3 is TGCAGTGCTAGTAGCCCTAATGGGAGTGAGACCCAGTACTTC.

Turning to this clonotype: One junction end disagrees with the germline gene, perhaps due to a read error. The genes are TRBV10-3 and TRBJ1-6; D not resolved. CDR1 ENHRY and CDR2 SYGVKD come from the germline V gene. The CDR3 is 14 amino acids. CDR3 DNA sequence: TGTGCCACCCGGGCAGAGGTGCTAAATTCACTCCTCCACTTT. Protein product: CATRAEVLNSLLHF.

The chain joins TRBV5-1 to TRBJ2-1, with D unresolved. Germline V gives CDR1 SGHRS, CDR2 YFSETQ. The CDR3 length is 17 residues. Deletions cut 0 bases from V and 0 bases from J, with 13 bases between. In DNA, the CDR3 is TGCGCCAGCAGCTTGGAAGGTCAGGTGCTCTCCTACAATGAGCAGTTCTTC. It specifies CASSLEGQVLSYNEQFF.

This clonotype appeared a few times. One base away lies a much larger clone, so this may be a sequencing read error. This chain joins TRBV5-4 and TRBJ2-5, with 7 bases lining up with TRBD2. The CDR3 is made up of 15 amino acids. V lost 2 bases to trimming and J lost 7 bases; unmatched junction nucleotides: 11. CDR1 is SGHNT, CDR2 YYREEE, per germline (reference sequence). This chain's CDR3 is CASSLGGSFRRTQYF. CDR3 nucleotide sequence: TGTGCCAGCAGCTTAGGCGGGAGCTTTAGGAGGACCCAGTACTTC.

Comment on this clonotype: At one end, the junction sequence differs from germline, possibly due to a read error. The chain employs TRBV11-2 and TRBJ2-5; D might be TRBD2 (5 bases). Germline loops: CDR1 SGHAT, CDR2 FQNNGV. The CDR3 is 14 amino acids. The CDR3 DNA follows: TGTGCCAGCAGCGTAAGAGGGAGTCTGGAGACTCAGTACTTC. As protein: CASSVRGSLETQYF.

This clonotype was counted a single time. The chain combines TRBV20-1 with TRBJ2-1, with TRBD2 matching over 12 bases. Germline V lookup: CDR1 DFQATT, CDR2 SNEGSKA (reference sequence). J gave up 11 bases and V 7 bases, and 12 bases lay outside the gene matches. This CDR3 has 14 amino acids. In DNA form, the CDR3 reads TGCAGTGTTACTAGCGGGGGGACCGTGGATAAGCAGTTCTTC. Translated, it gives CSVTSGGTVDKQFF.

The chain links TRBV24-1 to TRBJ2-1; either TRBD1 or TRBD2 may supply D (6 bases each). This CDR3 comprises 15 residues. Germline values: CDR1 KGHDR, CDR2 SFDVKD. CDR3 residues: CTASEGGWPTNEQFF. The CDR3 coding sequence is TGTACCGCCAGTGAGGGGGGATGGCCCACAAATGAGCAGTTCTTC.

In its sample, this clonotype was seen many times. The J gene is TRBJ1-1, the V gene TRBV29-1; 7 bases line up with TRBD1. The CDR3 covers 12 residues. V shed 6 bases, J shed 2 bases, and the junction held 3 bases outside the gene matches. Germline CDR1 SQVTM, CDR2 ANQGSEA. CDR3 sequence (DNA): TGCAGCGTGCGGGACAGCAACACTGAAGCTTTCTTT. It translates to CSVRDSNTEAFF.

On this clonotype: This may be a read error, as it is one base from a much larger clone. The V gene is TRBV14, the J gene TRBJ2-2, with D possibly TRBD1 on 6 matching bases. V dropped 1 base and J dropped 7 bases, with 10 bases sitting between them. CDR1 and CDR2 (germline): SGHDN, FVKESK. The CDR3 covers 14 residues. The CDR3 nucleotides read TGTGCCAGCAGCCAAGCGACAGGTATCGGGGAGCTGTTTTTT. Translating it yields CASSQATGIGELFF.

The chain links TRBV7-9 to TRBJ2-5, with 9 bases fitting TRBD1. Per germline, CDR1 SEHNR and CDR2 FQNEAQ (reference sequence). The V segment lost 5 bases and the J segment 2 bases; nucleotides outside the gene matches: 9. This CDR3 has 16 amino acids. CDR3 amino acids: CASSRAGQGSQETQYF. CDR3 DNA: TGTGCCAGCAGCCGGGCCGGACAGGGGTCACAAGAGACCCAGTACTTC.

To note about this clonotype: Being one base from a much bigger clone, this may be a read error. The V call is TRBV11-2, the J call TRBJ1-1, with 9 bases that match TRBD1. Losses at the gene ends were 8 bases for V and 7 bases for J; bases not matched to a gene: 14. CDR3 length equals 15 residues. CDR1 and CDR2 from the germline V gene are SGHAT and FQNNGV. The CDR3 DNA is TGTGCCAGCGGCCTGATGACAGGGGGAGAGGGTGAAGCTTTCTTT. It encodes CASGLMTGGEGEAFF.

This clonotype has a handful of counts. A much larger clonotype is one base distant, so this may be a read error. CDR3 nucleotides: TGTGCCAACAGTTACTCTGGACAGGATTCGAACACCGGGGAGCTGTTTTTT. Its protein is CANSYSGQDSNTGELFF. This chain uses TRBV6-5 with TRBJ2-2, with 7 bases identical to TRBD1. CDR1 and CDR2 (germline): MNHEY, SVGAGI. The CDR3 has 17 residues.

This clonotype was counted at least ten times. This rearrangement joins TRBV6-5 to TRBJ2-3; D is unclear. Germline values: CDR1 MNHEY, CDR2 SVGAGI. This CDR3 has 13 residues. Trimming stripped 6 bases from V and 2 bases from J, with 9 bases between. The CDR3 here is CASRDPYTDTQYF. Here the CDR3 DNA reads TGTGCCAGCAGGGACCCCTACACAGATACGCAGTATTTT.

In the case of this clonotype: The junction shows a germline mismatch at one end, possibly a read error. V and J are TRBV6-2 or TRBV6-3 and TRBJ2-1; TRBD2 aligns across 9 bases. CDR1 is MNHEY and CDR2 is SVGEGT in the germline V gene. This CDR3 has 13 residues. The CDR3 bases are TGTGCCATAACGCGGGAGGGCAGGTATGAGCAGTTATTC. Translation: CAITREGRYEQLF.

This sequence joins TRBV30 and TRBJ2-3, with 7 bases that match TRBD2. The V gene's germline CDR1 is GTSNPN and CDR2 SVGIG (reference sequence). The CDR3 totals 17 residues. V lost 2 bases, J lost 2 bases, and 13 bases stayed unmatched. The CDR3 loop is CAWSFPGLAANTDTQYF. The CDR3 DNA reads TGTGCCTGGAGTTTCCCCGGGCTAGCGGCTAACACAGATACGCAGTATTTT.

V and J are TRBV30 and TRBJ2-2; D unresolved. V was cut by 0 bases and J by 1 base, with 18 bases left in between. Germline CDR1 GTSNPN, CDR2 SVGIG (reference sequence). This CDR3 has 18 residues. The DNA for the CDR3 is TGTGCCTGGAGTGTAGCTCTATGGACCGCCTTGAACACCGGGGAGCTGTTTTTT. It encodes CAWSVALWTALNTGELFF.